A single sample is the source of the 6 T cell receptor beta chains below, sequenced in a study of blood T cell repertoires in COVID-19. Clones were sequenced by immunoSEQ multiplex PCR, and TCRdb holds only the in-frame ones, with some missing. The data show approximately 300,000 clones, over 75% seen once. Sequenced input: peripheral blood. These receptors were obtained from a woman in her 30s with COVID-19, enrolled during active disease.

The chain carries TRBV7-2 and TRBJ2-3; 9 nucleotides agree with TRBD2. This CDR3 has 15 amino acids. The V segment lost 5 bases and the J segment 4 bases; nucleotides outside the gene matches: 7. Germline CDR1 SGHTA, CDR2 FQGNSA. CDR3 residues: CASSLLAGVPDTQYF. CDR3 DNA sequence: TGTGCCAGCAGCCTGTTAGCGGGAGTCCCAGATACGCAGTATTTT.

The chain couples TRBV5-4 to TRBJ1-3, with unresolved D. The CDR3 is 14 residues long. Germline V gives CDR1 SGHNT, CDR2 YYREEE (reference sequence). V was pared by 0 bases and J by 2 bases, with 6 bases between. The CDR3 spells CASSLVGAGNTIYF. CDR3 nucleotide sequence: TGTGCCAGCAGCTTGGTCGGGGCTGGAAACACCATATATTTT.

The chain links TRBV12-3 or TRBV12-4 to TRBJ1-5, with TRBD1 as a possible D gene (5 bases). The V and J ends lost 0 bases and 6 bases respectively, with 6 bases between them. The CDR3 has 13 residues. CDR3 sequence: CASSLAQGQPQHF. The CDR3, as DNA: TGTGCCAGCAGTTTAGCGCAGGGTCAGCCCCAGCATTTT.

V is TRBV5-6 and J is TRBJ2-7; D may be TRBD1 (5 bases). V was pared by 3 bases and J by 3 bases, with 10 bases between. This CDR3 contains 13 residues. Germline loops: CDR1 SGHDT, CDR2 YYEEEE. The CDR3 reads CASSSTVNYEQYF. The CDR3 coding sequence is TGTGCCAGCAGCTCGACAGTGAACTACGAGCAGTACTTC.

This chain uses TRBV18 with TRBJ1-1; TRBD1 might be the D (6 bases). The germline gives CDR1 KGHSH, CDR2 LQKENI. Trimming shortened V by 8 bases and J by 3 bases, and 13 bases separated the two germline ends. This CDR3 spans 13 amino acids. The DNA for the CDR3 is TGTGCCAGCCTACAGGGAAGAGACACTGAAGCTTTCTTT. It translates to CASLQGRDTEAFF.

The CDR3 nucleotides are TGTGCCAGCAGCTTGGGACAGGGTGGCCTTGGAAACACCATATATTTT. Translating gives CASSLGQGGLGNTIYF. This chain connects TRBV7-6 to TRBJ1-3; 9 bases match TRBD1. This CDR3 spans 16 amino acids. Germline V gene lookup returns CDR1 SGHVS and CDR2 FNYEAQ. V shed 3 bases, J shed 3 bases, and the junction held 6 bases outside the gene matches.